This entry lists 10 T cell receptor beta chains sequenced from one sample in a study of blood T cell repertoires in COVID-19. Profiling relied on immunoSEQ multiplex PCR, and the TCRdb table lists in-frame clones only, not all of them. The table has some 200,000 clones, more than 85% seen once. The sample comprised peripheral blood. These receptors all stem from a man aged 35 to 55 with active or convalescent COVID-19.

V is TRBV12-3 or TRBV12-4 and J is TRBJ1-4; maybe TRBD1 (5 bases). The CDR3 runs 13 residues. V was shortened by 1 base and J by 8 bases, with 8 bases between the two germline ends. CDR3 in DNA: TGTGCCAGCAGTTTAGAGGGGTGGGAAAAACTGTTTTTT. Residues: CASSLEGWEKLFF.

This chain uses TRBV5-1 with TRBJ2-6; perhaps TRBD2 as D (5 bases). This CDR3 region has 17 residues. The V end was cut by 0 bases, the J end by 1 base, with 11 bases between. The germline V gene encodes CDR1 SGHRS and CDR2 YFSETQ. Written as DNA, the CDR3 is TGCGCCAGCAGCTTGGGTCCCGGGGAGTCTGGGGCCAACGTCCTGACTTTC. Translated: CASSLGPGESGANVLTF.

The chain combines TRBV28 with TRBJ1-1, with 9 bases lining up with TRBD1. With V trimmed by 5 bases and J by 4 bases, 14 bases remained unmatched. The germline CDR1 and CDR2 sequences are MDHEN and SYDVKM. The CDR3 totals 17 residues. The CDR3 reads CASSLTIRNRGLTEAFF. The DNA for the CDR3 is TGTGCCAGCAGTCTCACCATTCGCAACAGGGGGCTCACTGAAGCTTTCTTT. Drawing the rest from reference TRBV28 and TRBJ1-1, the complete variable domain is DVKVTQSSRYLVKRTGEKVFLECVQDMDHENMFWYRQDPGLGLRLIYFSYDVKMKEKGDIPEGYSVSREKKERFSLILESASTNQTSMYLCASSLTIRNRGLTEAFFGQGTRLTVV.

The genes are TRBV29-1 and TRBJ1-4; unclear D gene. CDR3 length: 12 residues. The V gene lost 7 bases and the J gene lost 10 bases, with 16 bases spanning the gap. Germline V gene sequence: CDR1 SQVTM, CDR2 ANQGSEA. The CDR3 coding sequence is TGCAGCGGAGAATTGCTAGTGGGAAAACTGTTTTTT. It yields the protein CSGELLVGKLFF.

The V call is TRBV30, the J call TRBJ2-4, with D possibly matching TRBD1 (6 bases). The V gene lost 2 bases and the J gene lost 1 base, with 12 bases spanning the gap. The V gene's germline CDR1 is GTSNPN and CDR2 SVGIG (reference sequence). CDR3 length equals 15 residues. CDR3 region: CAWSRGNGAKNIQYF. CDR3 sequence (DNA): TGTGCCTGGAGTAGGGGGAATGGGGCCAAAAACATTCAGTACTTC. Full variable domain (rest looked up from reference TRBV30 and TRBJ2-4): SQTIHQWPATLVQPVGSPLSLECTVEGTSNPNLYWYRQAAGRGLQLLFYSVGIGQISSEVPQNLSASRPQDRQFILSSKKLLLSDSGFYLCAWSRGNGAKNIQYFGAGTRLSVL.

This chain uses TRBV6-2 or TRBV6-3 with TRBJ2-3; perhaps TRBD1 as D (5 bases). The CDR3 is 17 amino acids. In germline, CDR1 is MNHEY, CDR2 SVGEGT. With 2 bases removed from V and 1 base from J, the gap between germline ends came to 16 bases. The CDR3 DNA follows: TGTGCCAGCAGTTACACACCCCAGGGAATCGGCACAGATACGCAGTATTTT. Amino acid sequence: CASSYTPQGIGTDTQYF.

The chain links TRBV29-1 to TRBJ1-1; D is ambiguous. Germline V gene lookup returns CDR1 SQVTM and CDR2 ANQGSEA. The CDR3 loop spans 10 amino acids. The ends were cut back, 6 bases at V and 7 bases at J, with 9 bases in the middle. This CDR3 reads CSVQDHEAFF. In DNA, the CDR3 is TGCAGCGTGCAGGATCATGAAGCTTTCTTT.

The chain couples TRBV15 to TRBJ2-5; D call uncertain. The germline V and J ends were trimmed by 0 bases and 5 bases, with 10 bases remaining between them. This CDR3 region has 14 residues. The germline V gene has CDR1 LNHNV and CDR2 YYDKDF (reference sequence). CDR3 loop: CATSRDSRGETQYF. The CDR3 nucleotides are TGTGCCACCAGCAGAGATTCTAGAGGCGAGACCCAGTACTTC.

The chain combines TRBV6-5 with TRBJ2-3; D is unresolved. CDR1 MNHEY and CDR2 SVGAGI come from the germline V gene. This CDR3 has 11 amino acids. V was shortened by 7 bases and J by 5 bases, with 7 bases between the two germline ends. CDR3 sequence: CASKNRDTQYF. The CDR3 region has the DNA TGTGCCAGCAAAAACAGAGATACGCAGTATTTT.

The CDR3 sequence is CAWGWTGGADGYTF. The CDR3, as DNA: TGTGCCTGGGGTTGGACAGGGGGCGCCGACGGCTACACCTTC. This rearrangement joins TRBV30 to TRBJ1-2, with 11 nucleotides matching TRBD1. The CDR3 has 14 amino acids. Looked up from germline, CDR1 is GTSNPN and CDR2 is SVGIG (reference sequence). V dropped 5 bases and J dropped 8; count of bases not matched to a gene: 10.